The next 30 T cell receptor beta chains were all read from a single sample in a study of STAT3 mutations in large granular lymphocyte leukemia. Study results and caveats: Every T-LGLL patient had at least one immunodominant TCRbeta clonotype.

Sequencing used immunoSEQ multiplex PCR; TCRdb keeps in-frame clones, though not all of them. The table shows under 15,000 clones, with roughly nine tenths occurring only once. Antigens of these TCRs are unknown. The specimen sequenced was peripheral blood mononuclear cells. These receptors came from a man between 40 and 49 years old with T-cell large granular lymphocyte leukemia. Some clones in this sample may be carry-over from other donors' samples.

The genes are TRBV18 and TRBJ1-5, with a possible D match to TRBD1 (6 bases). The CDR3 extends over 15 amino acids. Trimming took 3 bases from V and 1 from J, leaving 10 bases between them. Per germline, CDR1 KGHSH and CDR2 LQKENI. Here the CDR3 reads CASSPTQGSNQPQHF. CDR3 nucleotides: TGTGCCAGCTCACCCACACAGGGAAGCAATCAGCCCCAGCATTTT.

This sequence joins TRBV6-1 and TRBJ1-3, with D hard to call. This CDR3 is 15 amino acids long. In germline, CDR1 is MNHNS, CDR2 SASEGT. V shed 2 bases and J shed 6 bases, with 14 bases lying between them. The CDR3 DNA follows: TGTGCCAGCAGTGAACCTGCCGGGGTGACAAACACCATATATTTT. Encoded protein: CASSEPAGVTNTIYF.

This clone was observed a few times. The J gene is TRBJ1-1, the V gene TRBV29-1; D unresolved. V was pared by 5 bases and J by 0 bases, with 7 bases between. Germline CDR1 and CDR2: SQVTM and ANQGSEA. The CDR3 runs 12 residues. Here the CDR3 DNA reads TGCAGCGTTCTAAGGCTGAACACTGAAGCTTTCTTT. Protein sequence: CSVLRLNTEAFF.

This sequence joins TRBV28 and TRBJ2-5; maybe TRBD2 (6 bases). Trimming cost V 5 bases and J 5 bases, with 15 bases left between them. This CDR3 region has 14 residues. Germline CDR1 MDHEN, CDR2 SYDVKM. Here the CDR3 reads CASSGGSSLETQYF. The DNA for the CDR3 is TGTGCCAGCAGTGGAGGGTCGAGTTTGGAGACCCAGTACTTC.

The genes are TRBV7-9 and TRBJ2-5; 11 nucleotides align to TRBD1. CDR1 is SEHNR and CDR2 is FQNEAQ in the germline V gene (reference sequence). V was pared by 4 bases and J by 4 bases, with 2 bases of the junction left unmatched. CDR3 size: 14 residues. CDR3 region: CASSSGQGVETQYF. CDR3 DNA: TGTGCCAGCAGCTCGGGACAGGGGGTAGAGACCCAGTACTTC. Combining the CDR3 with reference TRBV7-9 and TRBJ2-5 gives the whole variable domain DTGVSQNPRHKITKRGQNVTFRCDPISEHNRLYWYRQTLGQGPEFLTYFQNEAQLEKSRLLSDRFSAERPKGSFSTLEIQRTEQGDSAMYLCASSSGQGVETQYFGPGTRLLVL.

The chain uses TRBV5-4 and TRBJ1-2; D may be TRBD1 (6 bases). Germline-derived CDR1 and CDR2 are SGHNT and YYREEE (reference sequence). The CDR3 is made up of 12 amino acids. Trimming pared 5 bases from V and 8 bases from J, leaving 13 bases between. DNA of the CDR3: TGTGCCAGCAGTCCGACAGGCCCGGGCTACACCTTC. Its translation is CASSPTGPGYTF.

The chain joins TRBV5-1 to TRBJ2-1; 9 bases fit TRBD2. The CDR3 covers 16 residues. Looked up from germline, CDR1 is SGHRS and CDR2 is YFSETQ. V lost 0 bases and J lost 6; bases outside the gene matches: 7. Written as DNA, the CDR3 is TGCGCCAGCAGCTTGGGGGCGGGGGGGCCGTTCAATGAGCAGTTCTTC. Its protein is CASSLGAGGPFNEQFF. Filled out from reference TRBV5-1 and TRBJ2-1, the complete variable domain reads KAGVTQTPRYLIKTRGQQVTLSCSPISGHRSVSWYQQTPGQGLQFLFEYFSETQRNKGNFPGRFSGRQFSNSRSEMNVSTLELGDSALYLCASSLGAGGPFNEQFFGPGTRLTVL.

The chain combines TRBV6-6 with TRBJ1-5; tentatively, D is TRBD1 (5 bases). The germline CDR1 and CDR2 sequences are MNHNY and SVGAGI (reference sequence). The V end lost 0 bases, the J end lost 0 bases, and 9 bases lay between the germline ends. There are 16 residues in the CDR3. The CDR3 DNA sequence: TGTGCCAGCAGTTACTCGGGACGGTATAGCAATCAGCCCCAGCATTTT. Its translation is CASSYSGRYSNQPQHF.

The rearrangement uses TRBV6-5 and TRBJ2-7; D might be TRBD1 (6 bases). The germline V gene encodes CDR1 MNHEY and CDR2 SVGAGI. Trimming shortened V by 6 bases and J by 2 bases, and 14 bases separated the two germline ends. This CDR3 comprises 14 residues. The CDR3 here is CASSQGAGAYEQYF. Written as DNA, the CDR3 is TGTGCCAGCAGCCAAGGGGCAGGGGCCTACGAGCAGTACTTC.

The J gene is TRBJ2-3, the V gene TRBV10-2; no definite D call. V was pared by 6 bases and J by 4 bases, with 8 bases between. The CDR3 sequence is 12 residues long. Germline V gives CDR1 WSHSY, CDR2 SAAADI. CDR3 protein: CASSPSADTQYF. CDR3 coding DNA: TGCGCCAGCAGCCCGTCGGCAGATACGCAGTATTTT.

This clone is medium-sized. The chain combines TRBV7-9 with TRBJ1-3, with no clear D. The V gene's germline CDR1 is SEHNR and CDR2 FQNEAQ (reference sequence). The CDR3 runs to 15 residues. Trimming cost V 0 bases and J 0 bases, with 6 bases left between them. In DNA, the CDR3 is TGTGCCAGCAGCTTAGCGTCCGGCTCTGGAAACACCATATATTTT. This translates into CASSLASGSGNTIYF.

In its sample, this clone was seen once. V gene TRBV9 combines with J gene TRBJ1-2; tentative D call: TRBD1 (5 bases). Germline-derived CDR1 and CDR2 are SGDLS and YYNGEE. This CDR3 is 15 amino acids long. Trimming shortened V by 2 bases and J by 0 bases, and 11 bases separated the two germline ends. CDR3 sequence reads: CASSVGQGTNYGYTF. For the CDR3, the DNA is TGTGCCAGCAGCGTGGGTCAGGGAACTAACTATGGCTACACCTTC.

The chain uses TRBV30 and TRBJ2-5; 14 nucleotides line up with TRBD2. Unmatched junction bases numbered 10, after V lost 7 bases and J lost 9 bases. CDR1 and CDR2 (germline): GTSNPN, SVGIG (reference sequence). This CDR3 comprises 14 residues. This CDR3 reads CASGTSGGREAQYF. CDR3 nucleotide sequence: TGTGCCTCCGGGACTAGCGGGGGCCGCGAGGCCCAGTACTTC.

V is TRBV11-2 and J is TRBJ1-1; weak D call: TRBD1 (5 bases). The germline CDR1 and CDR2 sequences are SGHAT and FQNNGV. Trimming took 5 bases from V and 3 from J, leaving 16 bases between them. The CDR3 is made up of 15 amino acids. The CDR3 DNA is TGTGCCAGCAGCAGGTCCGGGACGGGCGACACTGAAGCTTTCTTT. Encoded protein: CASSRSGTGDTEAFF.

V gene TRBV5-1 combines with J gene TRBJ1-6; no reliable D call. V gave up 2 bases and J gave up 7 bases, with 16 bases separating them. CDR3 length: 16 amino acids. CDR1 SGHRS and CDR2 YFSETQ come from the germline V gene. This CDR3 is CASSLIGEGSNSPLHF. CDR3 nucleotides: TGCGCCAGCAGCTTAATCGGAGAAGGATCCAATTCACCCCTCCACTTT.

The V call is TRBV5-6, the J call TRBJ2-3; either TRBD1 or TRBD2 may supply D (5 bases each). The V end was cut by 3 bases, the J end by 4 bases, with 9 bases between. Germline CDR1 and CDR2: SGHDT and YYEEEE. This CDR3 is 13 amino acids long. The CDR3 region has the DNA TGTGCCAGCAGCTGGGGGATCGCAGATACGCAGTATTTT. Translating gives CASSWGIADTQYF.

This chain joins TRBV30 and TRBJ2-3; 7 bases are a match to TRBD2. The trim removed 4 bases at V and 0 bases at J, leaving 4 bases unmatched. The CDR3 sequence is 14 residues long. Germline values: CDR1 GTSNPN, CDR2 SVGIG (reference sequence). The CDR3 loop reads CAWKGLQSTDTQYF. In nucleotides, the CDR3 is TGTGCCTGGAAGGGACTACAGAGCACAGATACGCAGTATTTT.

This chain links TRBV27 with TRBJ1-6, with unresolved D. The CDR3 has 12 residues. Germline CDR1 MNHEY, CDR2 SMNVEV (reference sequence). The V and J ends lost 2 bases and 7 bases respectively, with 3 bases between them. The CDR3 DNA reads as TGTGCCAGCAGTTTAAGCAATTCACCCCTCCACTTT. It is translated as CASSLSNSPLHF.

CDR3 in amino acids: CATSNRGSYEQYF. The CDR3 coding sequence is TGTGCCACCAGCAACAGGGGCTCCTACGAGCAGTACTTC. The J gene is TRBJ2-7, the V gene TRBV15; 7 bases line up with TRBD1. V lost 4 bases to trimming and J lost 0 bases; unmatched junction nucleotides: 0. The germline V gene has CDR1 LNHNV and CDR2 YYDKDF (reference sequence). The CDR3 length is 13 residues.

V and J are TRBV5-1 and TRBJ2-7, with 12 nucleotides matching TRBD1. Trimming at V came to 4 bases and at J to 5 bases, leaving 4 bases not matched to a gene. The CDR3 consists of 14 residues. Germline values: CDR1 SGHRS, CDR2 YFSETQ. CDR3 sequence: CASSRGTGGDEQYF. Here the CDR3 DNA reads TGCGCCAGCAGCCGCGGGACAGGGGGCGACGAGCAGTACTTC.

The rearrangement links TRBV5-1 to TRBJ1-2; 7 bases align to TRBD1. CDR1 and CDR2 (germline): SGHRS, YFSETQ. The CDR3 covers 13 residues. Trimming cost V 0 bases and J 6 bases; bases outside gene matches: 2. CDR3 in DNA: TGCGCCAGCAGCTTGGCCCAGGGGGATGGCTACACCTTC. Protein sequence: CASSLAQGDGYTF.

The CDR3 DNA is TGCGCCAGCAGGCCGGGACAGATTGTAAGTGAGCAGTTCTTC. Protein product: CASRPGQIVSEQFF. V gene TRBV10-2 combines with J gene TRBJ2-1, with 7 bases matching TRBD1. Germline CDR1 and CDR2: WSHSY and SAAADI. The CDR3 extends over 14 amino acids. V lost 6 bases to trimming and J lost 9 bases; unmatched junction nucleotides: 11.

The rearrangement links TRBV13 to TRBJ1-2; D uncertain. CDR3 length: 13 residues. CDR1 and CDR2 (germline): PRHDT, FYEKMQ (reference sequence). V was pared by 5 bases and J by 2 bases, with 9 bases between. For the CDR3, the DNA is TGTGCCAGCAGCCTAACAGAGAACTATGGCTACACCTTC. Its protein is CASSLTENYGYTF.

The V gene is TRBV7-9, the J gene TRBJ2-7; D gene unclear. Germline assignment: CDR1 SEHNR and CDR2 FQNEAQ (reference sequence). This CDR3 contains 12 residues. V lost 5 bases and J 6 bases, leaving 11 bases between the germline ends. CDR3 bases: TGTGCCAGCAGCCCCCTTTATAGCGAGCAGTACTTC. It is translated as CASSPLYSEQYF.

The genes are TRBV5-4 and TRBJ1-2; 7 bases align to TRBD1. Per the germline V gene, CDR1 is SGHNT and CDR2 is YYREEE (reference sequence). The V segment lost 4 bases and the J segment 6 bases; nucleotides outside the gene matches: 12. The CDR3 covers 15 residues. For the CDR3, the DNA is TGTGCCAGCAGCAGCGAGGGGGCCGGTTTTGATGGCTACACCTTC. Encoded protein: CASSSEGAGFDGYTF.

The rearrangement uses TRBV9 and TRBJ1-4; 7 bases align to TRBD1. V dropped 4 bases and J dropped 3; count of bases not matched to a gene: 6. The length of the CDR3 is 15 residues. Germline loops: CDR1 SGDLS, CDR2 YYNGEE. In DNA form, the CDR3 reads TGTGCCAGCAGCCCCACAGGGGTGCCTAATGAAAAACTGTTTTTT. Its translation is CASSPTGVPNEKLFF.

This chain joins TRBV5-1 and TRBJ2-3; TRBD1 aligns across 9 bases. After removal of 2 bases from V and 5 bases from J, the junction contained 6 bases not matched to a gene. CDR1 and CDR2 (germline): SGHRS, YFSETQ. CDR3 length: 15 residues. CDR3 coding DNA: TGCGCCAGCAGCTTAGGGACAGGGATAGTAGATACGCAGTATTTT. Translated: CASSLGTGIVDTQYF.

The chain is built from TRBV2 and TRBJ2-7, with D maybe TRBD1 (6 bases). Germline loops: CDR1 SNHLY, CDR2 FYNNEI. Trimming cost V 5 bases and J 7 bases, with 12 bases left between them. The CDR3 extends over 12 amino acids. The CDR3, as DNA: TGTGCCAGCAGTAGGACAGTGCGGGAGCAGTACTTC. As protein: CASSRTVREQYF.

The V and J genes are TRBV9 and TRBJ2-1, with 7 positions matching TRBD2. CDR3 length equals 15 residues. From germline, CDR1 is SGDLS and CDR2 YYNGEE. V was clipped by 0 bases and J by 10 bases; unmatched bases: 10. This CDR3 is CASSVERLRGSEQFF. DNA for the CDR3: TGTGCCAGCAGCGTAGAGAGGTTGCGGGGGTCGGAGCAGTTCTTC.

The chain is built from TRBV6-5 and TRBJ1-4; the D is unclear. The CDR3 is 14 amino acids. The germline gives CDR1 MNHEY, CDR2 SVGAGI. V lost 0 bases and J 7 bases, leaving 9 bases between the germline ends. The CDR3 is CASSYSPGPEKLFF. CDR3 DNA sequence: TGTGCCAGCAGTTACTCTCCAGGACCTGAAAAACTGTTTTTT.